This T cell receptor (beta chain) originates from a study of regulatory T cells in long-lasting Graves disease. This CDR3 spans 18 amino acids. Germline V gene lookup returns CDR1 SGHRS and CDR2 YFSETQ. V dropped 3 bases and J dropped 4; count of bases not matched to a gene: 13. As for time point: newly diagnosed GD, antithyroid drugs for less than 3 months. Researchers made the TCR library from RNA that was extracted from PBMCs. Building of the TCR beta libraries involved iRepertoire HTBI primers and Arm-PCR of CDR3 regions. In TCRdb, the multiplex PCR reads were re-called with MiXCR into one record per CDR3 protein. The table lists around 480,000 distinct CDR3 sequences, 16% of them singletons. Of note for this clonotype: The antigen is not known.

The study, taken as a whole, reports: TRBV28, TRBJ1-2 and TRBJ2-5 were segments that persistent disease favored. Fewer public clonotypes were shared by new patients (roughly 970) than by persistent patients (around 2,800). Lower TCR diversity was seen in persistent Graves' patients than in newly diagnosed ones.

These records were also assigned to another study, of T cells in Graves' hyperthyroidism and ophthalmopathy.

The clonotype was recovered from a middle-aged man with Graves disease. Here the sequenced sample was peripheral blood mononuclear cells (PBMCs), taken at new diagnosis, from a patient treated with antithyroid drugs. The chain is built from TRBV5-1 and TRBJ2-7; 13 nucleotides agree with TRBD2. The CDR3 DNA follows: TGCGCCAGCAGCTCACAACTCATCGGACTAGCGGGAGATTACGAGCAGTACTTC. Its protein is CASSSQLIGLAGDYEQYF.